This entry concerns a single TCR beta chain. Its antigen is undetermined. The PCR ran on 60 Vbeta and 13 Jbeta primers. The assay was immunoSEQ multiplex PCR, and TCRdb's table has in-frame clones only and misses some. The sample contains about 140,000 clones, about 75% of which appear only once. This entry belongs to a study of cytomegalovirus exposure and HLA in healthy donors. Study conclusions and caveats: A later analysis associated roughly 15,000 TCR beta sequences with HLA alleles at a 0.05 false discovery rate. The study had only CMV serostatus as immune exposure information.

The sequencing input was PBMCs. The TCR was taken from a man aged 18 to 30 in good health and CMV-seronegative.

CDR3 residues: CASRRQDPNEKLFF. CDR3 nucleotide sequence: TGTGCCAGTAGGAGACAGGACCCGAATGAAAAACTGTTTTTT. The V call is TRBV19, the J call TRBJ1-4; D is possibly TRBD1 (6 bases). The ends were cut back, 6 bases at V and 5 bases at J, with 13 bases in the middle. The CDR3 contains 14 residues. Germline CDR1 and CDR2: LNHDA and SQIVND (reference sequence). Full variable domain (remainder filled in from reference TRBV19 and TRBJ1-4): DGGITQSPKYLFRKEGQNVTLSCEQNLNHDAMYWYRQDPGQGLRLIYYSQIVNDFQKGDIAEGYSVSREKKESFPLTVTSAQKNPTAFYLCASRRQDPNEKLFFGSGTQLSVL.